This is a list of T cell receptor beta chains from one sample in a study of vaccination and CD4 T cells after COVID-19. These TCRs are of unknown antigen specificity. MiXCR, applied by TCRdb to the PCR reads, yields one record per CDR3 protein. The table has about 15,000 distinct CDR3 sequences, 30% seen once. The sequenced sample was cultured CD4+ T cells from blood. The source is a human donor with COVID-19. Each CDR3 is given with its conserved first and last residue. A D gene is named only where the DNA matches it firmly. A row's size may be missing; if present it is once, few, many or a size class.

TRBV6-5	NA	NA	TRBJ1-2	TGTGCCAGCAGTTACTTGGGGGCGCTTAACTATGGCTACACCTTC	CASSYLGALNYGYTF
TRBV7-3	TRBD1	NA	TRBJ2-5	TGTGCCAGCAGCCCAGACAGGGGCCAAGAGACCCAGTACTTC	CASSPDRGQETQYF
TRBV20-1	NA	NA	TRBJ1-2	TGCAGTGCTAAAGTGGGCCTTACCGGTAACTATGGCTACACCTTC	CSAKVGLTGNYGYTF
TRBV2	NA	once	TRBJ1-2	TGTGCCAGCAGTGAGAGAGGCCTAAACTATGGCTACACCTTC	CASSERGLNYGYTF
TRBV7-7	NA	NA	TRBJ2-3	TGTGCTAGCAGCTTCAGGGTCACAGATACGCAGTATTTT	CASSFRVTDTQYF
TRBV20-1	TRBD2	NA	TRBJ2-1	TGCAGTGCGAAACCGTTGCGGGGGGGCAGTAACAATGAGCAGTTCTTC	CSAKPLRGGSNNEQFF
TRBV12-3/TRBV12-4	NA	few	TRBJ1-4	TGTGCCAGCAGCCGGGACCTCGCGAAACTGTTTTTT	CASSRDLAKLFF
TRBV12-3/TRBV12-4	TRBD1	NA	TRBJ1-1	TGTGCCAGCAGTTCCGGGACAGTTTATATGAACACTGAAGCTTTCTTT	CASSSGTVYMNTEAFF
TRBV4-2	NA	NA	TRBJ1-2	TGTGCCAGCAGTCCTCGGAGGGGCCCTCCTAACTATGGCTACACCTTC	CASSPRRGPPNYGYTF
TRBV5-1	NA	NA	TRBJ1-1	TGCGCCAGCAGCCCTCAGGTGAACACTGAAGCTTTCTTT	CASSPQVNTEAFF
TRBV2	NA	NA	TRBJ2-2	TGTGCCAGCAGTGAAAAGGGGGGCACCGGGGAGCTGTTTTTT	CASSEKGGTGELFF
TRBV14	NA	NA	TRBJ1-6	TGTGCCAGCTCTACGACTTGGAATTCACCCCTCCACTTT	CASSTTWNSPLHF
TRBV20-1	TRBD1	NA	TRBJ1-1	TGCAGTGCTAGATCGGGACAGGGGGGCACTGAAGCTTTCTTT	CSARSGQGGTEAFF
TRBV28	NA	few	TRBJ1-2	TGTGCCAGCAGTTCCTATGGCTACACCTTC	CASSSYGYTF
TRBV7-2	NA	once	TRBJ2-1	TGTGCCAGCAGCTTAGAGCGGATCGTCGTGGCTGAGCAGTTCTTC	CASSLERIVVAEQFF
TRBV6-1	TRBD1	few	TRBJ1-6	TGTGCCAGCAAGAGAAGACAGGGGGCTAATTCACCCCTCCACTTT	CASKRRQGANSPLHF
TRBV6-1	NA	NA	TRBJ2-1	TGTGCCAGCAGGACGACTAGCAATGAGCAGTTCTTC	CASRTTSNEQFF
TRBV27	NA	few	TRBJ2-7	TGTGCCAGCGCTAAGGGACTTAACTACGAGCAGTACTTC	CASAKGLNYEQYF
TRBV27	NA	few	TRBJ1-6	TGTGCCAGCAGCCCAGTAAGGGAGGAGTCACCCCTCCACTTT	CASSPVREESPLHF
TRBV7-2	TRBD1	NA	TRBJ1-5	TGTGCCAGCAGCCAGGACAGGGGTCAGCCCCAGCATTTT	CASSQDRGQPQHF
TRBV20-1	NA	NA	TRBJ2-3	TGCAGTGCTAGACAGGGATCTTCTAGCACAGATACGCAGTATTTT	CSARQGSSSTDTQYF
TRBV7-2	TRBD2	NA	TRBJ2-1	TGTGCCAGCAGCTCTGGACTAGCGGGGGGCGGAAACAATGAGCAGTTCTTC	CASSSGLAGGGNNEQFF
TRBV12-5	TRBD1	few	TRBJ1-1	TGTGCTAGTGCCACATCGGGTTTAGACAGGGCCACTGAAGCTTTCTTT	CASATSGLDRATEAFF
TRBV24-1	TRBD2	NA	TRBJ2-2	TGTGCCACCAGTGGCGCGACTAGCATTACCGGGGAGCTGTTTTTT	CATSGATSITGELFF
TRBV14	NA	NA	TRBJ1-3	TGTGCCAGCAGCCGTTTCGACCTCTCCACCATATATTTT	CASSRFDLSTIYF
TRBV6-2/TRBV6-3	TRBD1	once	TRBJ2-7	TGTGCCAGCAGTCCCAGAACCGGGACAGTCACCTACGAGCAGTACTTC	CASSPRTGTVTYEQYF
TRBV4-2	NA	once	TRBJ2-3	TGTGCCAGCAGCCAAGATTGGGCTAGCCCCCAAGCAGATACGCAGTATTTT	CASSQDWASPQADTQYF
TRBV24-1	NA	few	TRBJ1-2	TGTGCCATCAAAAAGGCTAACTATGGCTACACCTTC	CAIKKANYGYTF
TRBV12-3/TRBV12-4	NA	NA	TRBJ2-2	TGTGCCAGCAGTTTAGCGAGGGAAGCGTCCGGGGAGCTGTTTTTT	CASSLAREASGELFF
TRBV18	NA	NA	TRBJ1-3	TGTGCCAGCCAAGTGAGTCCTGGAAACACCATATATTTT	CASQVSPGNTIYF
TRBV29-1	NA	few	TRBJ2-5	TGCAGCGTTTGTCAGGGTGGTCGTGAGACCCAGTACTTC	CSVCQGGRETQYF
TRBV6-2/TRBV6-3	NA	few	TRBJ1-3	TGTGCCAGCAGCCCCGGACAGAGAAACACCATATATTTT	CASSPGQRNTIYF
TRBV6-2/TRBV6-3	TRBD2	NA	TRBJ2-3	TGTGCCAGCAGTTACGGGACTAGCGGGGCCCCTCGCACAGATACGCAGTATTTT	CASSYGTSGAPRTDTQYF
TRBV7-2	TRBD1	few	TRBJ1-4	TGTGCCAGCAGCGGGACAGGGGGCGGGGAAAAACTGTTTTTT	CASSGTGGGEKLFF
TRBV2	NA	few	TRBJ1-1	TGTGCCAGCAGCGAATCCAGAAACACTGAAGCTTTCTTT	CASSESRNTEAFF
TRBV4-2	TRBD1	few	TRBJ1-1	TGTGCCAGCAGCCAAGATCAGGGACAGGGGGTCAAGTTGAACACTGAAGCTTTCTTT	CASSQDQGQGVKLNTEAFF
TRBV12-3/TRBV12-4	TRBD1	NA	TRBJ2-7	TGTGCCAGCAGCCCACCGGGGACAGCCTCCTACGAGCAGTACTTC	CASSPPGTASYEQYF
TRBV9	TRBD2	few	TRBJ2-7	TGTGCCAGCAGCGTAGGGATAGCGGGGGTATACGAGCAGTACTTC	CASSVGIAGVYEQYF
TRBV6-1	TRBD1	NA	TRBJ2-1	TGTGCCAGCATGACAGGGGCTGAGCAGTTCTTC	CASMTGAEQFF
TRBV11-2	NA	NA	TRBJ2-3	TGTGCCAGCAGCTTAGGTAGACAGGATACGCAGTATTTT	CASSLGRQDTQYF
TRBV2	NA	NA	TRBJ2-6	TGTGCCAGCATAACCCAGGGCGTCTCTGGGGCCAACGTCCTGACTTTC	CASITQGVSGANVLTF
TRBV15	NA	few	TRBJ1-1	TGTGCCACCAGCACCGCACAGCCTGGAGCTTTCTTT	CATSTAQPGAFF
TRBV19	NA	NA	TRBJ1-2	TGTGCCAGTAGACGACGGGCCGAGGGCTACACCTTC	CASRRRAEGYTF
TRBV5-1	TRBD2	NA	TRBJ2-5	TGCGCCAGCAGCAAAATAACTAGCGGGGAGGGACAAGAGACCCAGTACTTC	CASSKITSGEGQETQYF
TRBV30	NA	NA	TRBJ1-4	TGTGCCTGGAGTGGTGAGAAGGCTAATGAAAAACTGTTTTTT	CAWSGEKANEKLFF